These 21 T cell receptor beta chains were sequenced from one sample in a study of neoadjuvant anti-PD-1 for oral cavity cancer. The protocol was immunoSEQ multiplex PCR, while the TCRdb copy is restricted to in-frame clones and leaves out a portion. Of fewer than 35,000 clones listed, about 86% were seen once; the top ten hold approximately 3.7%. This sample comprised PBMCs, obtained before nivolumab (anti-PD-1) treatment. Receptors originate from a person aged 40 to 85 with oral cavity squamous cell carcinoma.

This chain uses TRBV7-6 with TRBJ1-5; possible D gene TRBD1, 6 bases. Germline V gene lookup returns CDR1 SGHVS and CDR2 FNYEAQ. The CDR3 runs 15 residues. The V and J ends lost 5 bases and 1 base respectively, with 12 bases between them. CDR3 in DNA: TGTGCCAGCAGCCTAAATACAGGGAGCAATCAGCCCCAGCATTTT. It codes for CASSLNTGSNQPQHF.

This clone was picked up a small number of times. The chain joins TRBV21-1 to TRBJ2-7. TRBV21-1 is a recognized pseudogene. The CDR3 covers 8 residues. CDR3 amino acids: CASYEQYF. DNA of the CDR3: TGTGCCAGCTACGAGCAGTACTTC.

The gene calls are TRBV7-2 and TRBJ1-4; a possible D gene is TRBD1 (6 bases). V was shortened by 3 bases and J by 11 bases, with 16 bases between the two germline ends. The length of the CDR3 is 14 residues. The germline V gene encodes CDR1 SGHTA and CDR2 FQGNSA. This CDR3 is CASSLDSPPGKLFF. CDR3 nucleotides: TGTGCCAGCAGCTTGGACAGTCCCCCTGGTAAACTGTTTTTT.

This clone was recorded once. The chain couples TRBV11-2 to TRBJ2-7, with a tentative D call TRBD1 (5 bases). The length of the CDR3 is 14 residues. Between the trimmed V and J ends, which lost 3 bases and 0 bases, there was a span of 9 bases. The V gene's germline CDR1 is SGHAT and CDR2 FQNNGV. CDR3: CASSLDTSSYEQYF. The CDR3 nucleotides read TGTGCCAGCAGCTTGGACACGAGCTCCTACGAGCAGTACTTC. Full variable domain (remainder filled in from reference TRBV11-2 and TRBJ2-7): EAGVAQSPRYKIIEKRQSVAFWCNPISGHATLYWYQQILGQGPKLLIQFQNNGVVDDSQLPKDRFSAERLKGVDSTLKIQPAKLEDSAVYLCASSLDTSSYEQYFGPGTRLTVT.

Points on this clone: Other DNA sequences in the same sample also yield this CDR3. The chain joins TRBV6-5 to TRBJ2-3, with 12 bases that match TRBD2. The CDR3 has 15 amino acids. J lost 3 bases, V lost 5 bases, and 3 bases had no gene match. Germline V lookup: CDR1 MNHEY, CDR2 SVGAGI. CDR3 sequence: CASSPSGGGTDTQYF. In DNA, the CDR3 is TGTGCCAGCAGTCCTAGCGGGGGGGGAACAGATACGCAGTATTTT.

With respect to this clone: Because the CDR3 is missing its conserved closing phenylalanine or tryptophan, this is likely a read error. V and J are TRBV7-3 and TRBJ2-2, with TRBD2 identical over 10 bases. The V segment lost 3 bases and the J segment 3 bases; nucleotides outside the gene matches: 1. The CDR3 runs 15 residues. The V gene's germline CDR1 is SGHTA and CDR2 FQGTGA. In DNA, the CDR3 is TGTGCCAGCAGCTTGACTAGCGGGCACACCGGGGAGCTGTTTCTT. It translates to CASSLTSGHTGELFL.

The chain joins TRBV2 to TRBJ1-2, with 7 bases identical to TRBD1. The germline gives CDR1 SNHLY, CDR2 FYNNEI. This CDR3 has 13 residues. V lost 6 bases to trimming and J lost 5 bases; unmatched junction nucleotides: 6. This chain's CDR3 is CASSPGQQYGYTF. The CDR3 nucleotides read TGTGCCAGCAGCCCGGGACAGCAATATGGCTACACCTTC.

The rearrangement joins TRBV4-3 to TRBJ2-1; TRBD2 matches at 10 bases. The length of the CDR3 is 15 residues. CDR1 and CDR2 from the germline V gene are LGHNA and YSLEER. Trimming cost V 5 bases and J 3 bases; bases outside gene matches: 4. CDR3 coding DNA: TGCGCCAGCAGCTACGGACTAGCGGTCTACAATGAGCAGTTCTTC. Amino acid sequence: CASSYGLAVYNEQFF.

V usage is TRBV6-5 and J usage is TRBJ1-1; D gene unclear. V lost 0 bases to trimming and J lost 1 base, with 6 bases between them. The CDR3 has 14 amino acids. Germline-derived CDR1 and CDR2 are MNHEY and SVGAGI. CDR3 residues: CASSYSRANTEAFF. The CDR3 DNA reads as TGTGCCAGCAGTTACTCGAGGGCGAACACTGAAGCTTTCTTT.

This chain uses TRBV15 with TRBJ2-3; a possible D gene is TRBD2 (6 bases). This CDR3 has 16 amino acids. Germline V lookup: CDR1 LNHNV, CDR2 YYDKDF (reference sequence). V was clipped by 3 bases and J by 3 bases, with 16 bases between them. This chain's CDR3 is CATSRESAGRTDTQYF. The CDR3 bases are TGTGCCACCAGCAGGGAGTCGGCAGGGAGGACAGATACGCAGTATTTT.

This clone was counted once. The chain combines TRBV7-7 with TRBJ2-1, with 7 bases that match TRBD1. CDR1 is SSHAT and CDR2 is FNYEAQ in the germline V gene (reference sequence). The CDR3 has 13 residues. V trimming: 3 bases; J trimming: 8 bases; junction bases outside the gene matches: 4. DNA of the CDR3: TGTGCCAGCAGCTTTGGACAGGCGGATGAGCAGTTCTTC. Protein product: CASSFGQADEQFF.

The J gene is TRBJ1-2, the V gene TRBV7-2; 7 bases line up with TRBD1. The V gene's germline CDR1 is SGHTA and CDR2 FQGNSA. This CDR3 has 15 amino acids. J was trimmed by 1 base and V by 4 bases; bases with no gene match: 6. DNA of the CDR3: TGTGCCAGCAGCTCGGGACAGCGAGTTAACTATGGCTACACCTTC. It specifies CASSSGQRVNYGYTF.

This rearrangement joins TRBV7-2 to TRBJ2-1; D remains ambiguous. Between the trimmed V and J ends, which lost 3 bases and 0 bases, there was a span of 15 bases. The CDR3 has 17 amino acids. Germline assignment: CDR1 SGHTA and CDR2 FQGNSA. The CDR3 DNA follows: TGTGCCAGCAGCTTCCCCCCGACTCTCAGCTCCTACAATGAGCAGTTCTTC. Its protein is CASSFPPTLSSYNEQFF.

The chain links TRBV7-9 to TRBJ2-7, with 9 bases fitting TRBD1. Looked up from germline, CDR1 is SEHNR and CDR2 is FQNEAQ (reference sequence). The V gene end was trimmed by 3 bases and the J gene end by 5 bases; junction bases not matched to a gene: 8. CDR3 size: 15 residues. The CDR3: CASSFAGTGFDEQYF. CDR3 coding DNA: TGTGCCAGCAGCTTCGCAGGGACAGGGTTCGACGAGCAGTACTTC.

J is TRBJ2-3 and V is TRBV2; 11 nucleotides agree with TRBD1. Germline CDR1 reads SNHLY; CDR2 reads FYNNEI. V was pared by 5 bases and J by 5 bases, with 6 bases of the junction left unmatched. This CDR3 is built from 15 residues. Written as DNA, the CDR3 is TGTGCCAGCAGTAGGACAGGGGGCGGACAAGATACGCAGTATTTT. This encodes CASSRTGGGQDTQYF.

V usage is TRBV25-1 and J usage is TRBJ1-2, with D possibly TRBD1 on 5 matching bases. Trimming cost V 2 bases and J 4 bases, with 20 bases left between them. There are 17 residues in the CDR3. Germline lookup yields CDR1 MGHDK and CDR2 SYGVNS. The CDR3 reads CASSEPNTPSGGYGYTF. Written as DNA, the CDR3 is TGTGCCAGCAGTGAACCAAACACACCCAGTGGGGGCTATGGCTACACCTTC.

In its sample, this clone was seen once. This chain joins TRBV5-1 and TRBJ2-5, with 8 bases matching TRBD2. The CDR3 runs 15 residues. CDR1 SGHRS and CDR2 YFSETQ come from the germline V gene. After removal of 3 bases from V and 5 bases from J, the junction contained 9 bases not matched to a gene. CDR3 DNA: TGCGCCAGCAGCTCCCAGGGTAGCGGGGATGAGACCCAGTACTTC. Its translation is CASSSQGSGDETQYF.

This chain uses TRBV9 with TRBJ1-2; 7 bases align to TRBD1. From germline, CDR1 is SGDLS and CDR2 YYNGEE. V was clipped by 1 base and J by 7 bases; unmatched bases: 7. This CDR3 is 14 amino acids long. The CDR3: CASSVRDSFSGYTF. CDR3 nucleotides: TGTGCCAGCAGCGTACGGGACAGTTTCTCTGGCTACACCTTC.

This clone was counted only a few times. The chain combines TRBV27 with TRBJ1-6; 7 bases are shared with TRBD1. V dropped 5 bases and J dropped 10; count of bases not matched to a gene: 11. Germline-derived CDR1 and CDR2 are MNHEY and SMNVEV (reference sequence). This CDR3 is built from 15 residues. The CDR3 reads CASSKERTGQSPLHF. DNA for the CDR3: TGTGCCAGCAGTAAGGAAAGGACAGGTCAGTCACCCCTCCACTTT.

Here the CDR3 DNA reads TGTGCCAGCAGCTCCCCCGATCGGACAGGGAGCGATGAGCAGTTCTTC. It is translated as CASSSPDRTGSDEQFF. V usage is TRBV7-9 and J usage is TRBJ2-1; 8 bases agree with TRBD1. This CDR3 is built from 16 residues. Germline V gene lookup returns CDR1 SEHNR and CDR2 FQNEAQ (reference sequence). Trimming cost V 4 bases and J 8 bases; bases outside gene matches: 13.

This sequence joins TRBV6-1 and TRBJ1-3; TRBD1 aligns across 11 bases. CDR1 is MNHNS, CDR2 SASEGT, per germline. CDR3 length: 14 amino acids. CDR3 sequence reads: CAIGQGAGGNTIYF. The CDR3 nucleotides read TGTGCTATCGGACAGGGGGCGGGAGGAAACACCATATATTTT.